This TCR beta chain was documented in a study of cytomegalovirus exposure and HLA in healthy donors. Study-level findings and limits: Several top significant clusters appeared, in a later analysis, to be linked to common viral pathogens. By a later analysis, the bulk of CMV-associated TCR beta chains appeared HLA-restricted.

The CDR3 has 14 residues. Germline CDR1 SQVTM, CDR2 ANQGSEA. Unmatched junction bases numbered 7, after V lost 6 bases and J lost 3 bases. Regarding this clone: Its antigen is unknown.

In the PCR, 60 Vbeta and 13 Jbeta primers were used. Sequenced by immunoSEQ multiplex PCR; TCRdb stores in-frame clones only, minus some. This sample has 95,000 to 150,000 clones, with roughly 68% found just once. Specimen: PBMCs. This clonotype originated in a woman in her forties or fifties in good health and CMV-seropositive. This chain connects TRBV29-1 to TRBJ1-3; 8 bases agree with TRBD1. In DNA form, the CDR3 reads TGCAGCGTAGGGGGGACAGGTGGTGGAAACACCATATATTTT. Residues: CSVGGTGGGNTIYF.